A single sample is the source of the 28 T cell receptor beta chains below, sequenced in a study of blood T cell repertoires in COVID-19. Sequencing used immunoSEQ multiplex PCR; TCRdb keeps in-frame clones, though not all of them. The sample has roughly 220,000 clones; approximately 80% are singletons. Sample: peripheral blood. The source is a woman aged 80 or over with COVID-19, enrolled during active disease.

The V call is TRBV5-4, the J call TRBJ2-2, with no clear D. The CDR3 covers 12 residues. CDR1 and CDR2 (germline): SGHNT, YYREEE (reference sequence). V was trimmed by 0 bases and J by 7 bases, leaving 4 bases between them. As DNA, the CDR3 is TGTGCCAGCAGCTTGGTAGTCGGGGAGCTGTTTTTT. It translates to CASSLVVGELFF. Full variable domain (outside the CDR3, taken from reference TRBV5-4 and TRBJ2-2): ETGVTQSPTHLIKTRGQQVTLRCSSQSGHNTVSWYQQALGQGPQFIFQYYREEENGRGNFPPRFSGLQFPNYSSELNVNALELDDSALYLCASSLVVGELFFGEGSRLTVL.

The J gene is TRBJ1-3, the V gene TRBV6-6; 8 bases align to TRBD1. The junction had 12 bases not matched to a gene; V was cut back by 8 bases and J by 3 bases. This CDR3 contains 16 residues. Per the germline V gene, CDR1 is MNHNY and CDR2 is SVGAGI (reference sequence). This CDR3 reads CASSKGRTGNGNTIYF. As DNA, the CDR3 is TGTGCCAGCTCAAAGGGCCGGACAGGGAATGGAAACACCATATATTTT.

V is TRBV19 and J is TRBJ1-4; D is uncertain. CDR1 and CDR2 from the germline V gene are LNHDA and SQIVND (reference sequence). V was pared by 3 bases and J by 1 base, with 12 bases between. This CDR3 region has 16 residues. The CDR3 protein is CASSMSAVRTNEKLFF. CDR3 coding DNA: TGTGCCAGTAGTATGTCAGCGGTCCGAACTAATGAAAAACTGTTTTTT.

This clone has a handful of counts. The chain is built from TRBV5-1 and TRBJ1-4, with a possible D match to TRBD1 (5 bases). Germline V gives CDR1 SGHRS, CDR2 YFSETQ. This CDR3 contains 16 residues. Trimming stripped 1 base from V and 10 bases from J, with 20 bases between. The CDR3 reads CASSLYRAGSGGKLFF. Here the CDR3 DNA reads TGCGCCAGCAGCTTGTATCGCGCTGGCAGCGGGGGAAAACTGTTTTTT.

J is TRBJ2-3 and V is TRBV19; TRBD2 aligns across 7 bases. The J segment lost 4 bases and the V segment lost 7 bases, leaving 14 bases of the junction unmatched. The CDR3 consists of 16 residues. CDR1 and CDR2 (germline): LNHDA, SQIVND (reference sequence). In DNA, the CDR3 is TGTGCCAGTAAGGTGGCGGCGGGAGTACCCGCAGATACGCAGTATTTT. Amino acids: CASKVAAGVPADTQYF.

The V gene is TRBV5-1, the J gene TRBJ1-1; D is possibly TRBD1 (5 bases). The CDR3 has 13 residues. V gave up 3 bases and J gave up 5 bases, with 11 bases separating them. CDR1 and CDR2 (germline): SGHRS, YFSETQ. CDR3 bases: TGCGCCAGCAGCTCGGATGGGGGGACTGAAGCTTTCTTT. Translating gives CASSSDGGTEAFF.

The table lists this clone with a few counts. CDR3 bases: TGCGCCAGCAGCCAATCGGCAGGAAGCACTGAAGCTTTCTTT. Translated, it gives CASSQSAGSTEAFF. The rearrangement links TRBV5-1 to TRBJ1-1; D gene uncertain. This CDR3 contains 14 residues. V lost 4 bases and J 4 bases, leaving 14 bases between the germline ends. Looked up from germline, CDR1 is SGHRS and CDR2 is YFSETQ.

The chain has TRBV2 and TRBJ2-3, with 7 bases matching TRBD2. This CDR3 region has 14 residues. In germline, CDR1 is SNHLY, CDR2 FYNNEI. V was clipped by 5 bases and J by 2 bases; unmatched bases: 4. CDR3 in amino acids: CASSLLANTDTQYF. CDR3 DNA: TGTGCCAGCAGTCTACTAGCGAACACAGATACGCAGTATTTT.

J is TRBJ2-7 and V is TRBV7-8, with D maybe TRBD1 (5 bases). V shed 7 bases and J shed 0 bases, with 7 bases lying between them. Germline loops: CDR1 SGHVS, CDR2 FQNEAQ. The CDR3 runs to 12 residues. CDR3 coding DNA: TGTGCCAGCAAGGGGCCCTCCTACGAGCAGTACTTC. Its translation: CASKGPSYEQYF.

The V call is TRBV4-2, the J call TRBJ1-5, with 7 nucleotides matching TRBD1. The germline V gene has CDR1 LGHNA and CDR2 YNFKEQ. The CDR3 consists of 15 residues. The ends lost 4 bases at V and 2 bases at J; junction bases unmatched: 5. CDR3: CASSPRQGGNQPQHF. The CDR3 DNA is TGTGCCAGCAGCCCCCGACAGGGCGGCAATCAGCCCCAGCATTTT.

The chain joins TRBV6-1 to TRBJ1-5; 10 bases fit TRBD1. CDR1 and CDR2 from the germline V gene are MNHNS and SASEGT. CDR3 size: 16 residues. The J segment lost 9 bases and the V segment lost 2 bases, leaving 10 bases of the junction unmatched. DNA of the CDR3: TGTGCCAGCAGTGAAAGAGGACAGGGGGTGACTAGGCCCCAGCATTTT. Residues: CASSERGQGVTRPQHF.

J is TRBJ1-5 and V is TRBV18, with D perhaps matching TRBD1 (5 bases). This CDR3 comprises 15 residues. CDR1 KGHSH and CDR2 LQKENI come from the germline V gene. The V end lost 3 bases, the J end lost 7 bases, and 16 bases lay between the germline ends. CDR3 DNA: TGTGCCAGCTCACCCGGGGGGGGTAGAGAACAGCCCCAGCATTTT. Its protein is CASSPGGGREQPQHF.

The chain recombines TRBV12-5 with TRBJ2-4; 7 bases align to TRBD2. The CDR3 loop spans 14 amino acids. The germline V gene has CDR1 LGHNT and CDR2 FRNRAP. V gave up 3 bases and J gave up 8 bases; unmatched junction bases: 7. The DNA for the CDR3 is TGTGCTAGTGGTTTCGAGCCGGGGAGGGACATTCAGTACTTC. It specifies CASGFEPGRDIQYF.

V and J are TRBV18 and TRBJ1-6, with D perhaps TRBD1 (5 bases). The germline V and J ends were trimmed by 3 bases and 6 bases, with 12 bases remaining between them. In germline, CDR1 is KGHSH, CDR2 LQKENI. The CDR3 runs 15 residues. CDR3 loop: CASSPTRGGNSPLHF. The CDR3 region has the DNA TGTGCCAGCTCACCGACGAGGGGAGGTAATTCACCCCTCCACTTT.

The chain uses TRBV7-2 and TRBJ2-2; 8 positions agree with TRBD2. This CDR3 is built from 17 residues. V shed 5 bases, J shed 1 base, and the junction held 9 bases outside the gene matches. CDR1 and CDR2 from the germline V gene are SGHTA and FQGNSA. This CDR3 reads CASSRVRSGGNTGELFF. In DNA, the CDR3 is TGTGCCAGCAGCCGGGTCCGGAGCGGGGGGAACACCGGGGAGCTGTTTTTT.

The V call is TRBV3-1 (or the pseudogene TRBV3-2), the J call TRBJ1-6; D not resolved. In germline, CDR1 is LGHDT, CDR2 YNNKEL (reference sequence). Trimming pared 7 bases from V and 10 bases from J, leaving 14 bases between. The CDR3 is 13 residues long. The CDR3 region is CASTRNSKSPLHF. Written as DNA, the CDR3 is TGTGCCAGCACCCGGAATAGCAAATCACCCCTCCACTTT.

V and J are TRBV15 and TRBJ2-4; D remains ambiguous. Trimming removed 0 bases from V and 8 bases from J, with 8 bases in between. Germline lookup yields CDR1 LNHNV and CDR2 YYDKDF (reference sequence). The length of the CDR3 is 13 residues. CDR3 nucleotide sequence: TGTGCCACCAGCAGAGATCCTAGAGACATTCAGTACTTC. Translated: CATSRDPRDIQYF.

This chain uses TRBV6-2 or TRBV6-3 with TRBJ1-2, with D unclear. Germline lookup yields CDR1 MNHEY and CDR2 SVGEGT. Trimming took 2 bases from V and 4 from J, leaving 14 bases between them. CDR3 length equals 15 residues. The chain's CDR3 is CASSYGRRTSYGYTF. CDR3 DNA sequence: TGTGCCAGCAGTTACGGCCGACGGACTAGCTATGGCTACACCTTC.

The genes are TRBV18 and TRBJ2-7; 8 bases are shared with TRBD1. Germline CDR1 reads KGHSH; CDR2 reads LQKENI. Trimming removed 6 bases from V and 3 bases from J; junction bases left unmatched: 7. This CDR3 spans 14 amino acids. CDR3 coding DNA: TGTGCCAGCTCCTTGACAGGGGTAAACTACGAGCAGTACTTC. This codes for CASSLTGVNYEQYF. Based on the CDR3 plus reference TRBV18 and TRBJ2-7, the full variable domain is NAGVMQNPRHLVRRRGQEARLRCSPMKGHSHVYWYRQLPEEGLKFMVYLQKENIIDESGMPKERFSAEFPKEGPSILRIQQVVRGDSAAYFCASSLTGVNYEQYFGPGTRLTVT.

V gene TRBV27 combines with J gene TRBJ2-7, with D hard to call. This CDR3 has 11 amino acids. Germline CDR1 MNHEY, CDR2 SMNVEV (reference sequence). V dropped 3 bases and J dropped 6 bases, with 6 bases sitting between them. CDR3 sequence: CASSFLSEQYF. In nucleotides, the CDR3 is TGTGCCAGCAGTTTCCTATCCGAGCAGTACTTC.

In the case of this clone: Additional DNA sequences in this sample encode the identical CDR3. DNA of the CDR3: TGCAGTGCCCGGACAGGAGATACGCAGTATTTT. Protein product: CSARTGDTQYF. This chain connects TRBV20-1 to TRBJ2-3; TRBD1 aligns across 7 bases. V gave up 6 bases and J gave up 5 bases; unmatched junction bases: 2. CDR1 is DFQATT, CDR2 SNEGSKA, per germline (reference sequence). This CDR3 has 11 amino acids.

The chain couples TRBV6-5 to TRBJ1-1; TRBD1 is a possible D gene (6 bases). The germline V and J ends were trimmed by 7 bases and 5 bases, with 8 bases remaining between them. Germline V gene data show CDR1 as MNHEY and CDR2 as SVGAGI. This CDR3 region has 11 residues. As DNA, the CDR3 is TGTGCCAGCAACCAGGGGACTGAAGCTTTCTTT. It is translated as CASNQGTEAFF.

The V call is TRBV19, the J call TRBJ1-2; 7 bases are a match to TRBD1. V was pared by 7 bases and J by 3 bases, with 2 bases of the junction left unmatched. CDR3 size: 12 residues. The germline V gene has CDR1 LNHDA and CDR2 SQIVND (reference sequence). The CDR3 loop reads CASKQGYYGYTF. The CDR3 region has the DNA TGTGCCAGTAAACAGGGGTACTATGGCTACACCTTC. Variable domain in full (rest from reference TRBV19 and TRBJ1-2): DGGITQSPKYLFRKEGQNVTLSCEQNLNHDAMYWYRQDPGQGLRLIYYSQIVNDFQKGDIAEGYSVSREKKESFPLTVTSAQKNPTAFYLCASKQGYYGYTFGSGTRLTVV.

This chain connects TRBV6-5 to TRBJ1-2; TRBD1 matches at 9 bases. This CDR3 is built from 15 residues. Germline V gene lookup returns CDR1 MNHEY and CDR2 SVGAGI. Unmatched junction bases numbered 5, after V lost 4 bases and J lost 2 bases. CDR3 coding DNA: TGTGCCAGCAGTTCCCGGACAGGGGAAAACTATGGCTACACCTTC. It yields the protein CASSSRTGENYGYTF.

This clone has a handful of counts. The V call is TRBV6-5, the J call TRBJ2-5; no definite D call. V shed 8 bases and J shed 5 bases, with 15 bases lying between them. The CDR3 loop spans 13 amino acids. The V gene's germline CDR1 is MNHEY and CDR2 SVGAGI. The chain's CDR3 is CASRGVSEETQYF. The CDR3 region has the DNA TGTGCCAGCCGAGGCGTGTCAGAGGAGACCCAGTACTTC.

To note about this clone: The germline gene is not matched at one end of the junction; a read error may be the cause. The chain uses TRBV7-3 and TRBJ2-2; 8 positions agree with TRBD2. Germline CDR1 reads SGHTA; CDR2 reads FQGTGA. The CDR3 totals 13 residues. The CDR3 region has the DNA TGTGCCAGCAGCATAACCGGGACTAGTCTCCTGTTTTTT. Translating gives CASSITGTSLLFF.

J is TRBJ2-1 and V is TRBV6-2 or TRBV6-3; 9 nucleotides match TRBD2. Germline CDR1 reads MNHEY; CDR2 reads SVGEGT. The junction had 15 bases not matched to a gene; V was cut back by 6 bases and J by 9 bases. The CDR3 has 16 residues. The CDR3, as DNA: TGTGCCAGCAGACCTACCGTAGGGCGGGAGGGGGGTGAGCAGTTCTTC. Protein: CASRPTVGREGGEQFF.

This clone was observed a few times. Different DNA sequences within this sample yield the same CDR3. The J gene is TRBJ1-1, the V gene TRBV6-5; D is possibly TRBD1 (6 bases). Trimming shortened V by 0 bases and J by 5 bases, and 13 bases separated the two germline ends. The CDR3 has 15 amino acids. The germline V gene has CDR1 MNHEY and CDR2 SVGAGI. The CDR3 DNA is TGTGCCAGCAGTTACTCGAGGCAGGGGCGGACTGAAGCTTTCTTT. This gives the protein CASSYSRQGRTEAFF.